This T cell receptor (beta chain) was profiled in a study of blood T cells in healthy people across ages. This CDR3 has 16 amino acids. V was trimmed by 8 bases and J by 3 bases, leaving 21 bases between them. Next came a second PCR, run for about 7 to 12 cycles, which used a sample-barcoded 5' primer along with a J-beta primer mix. TCRdb ran MiXCR on the 5' RACE reads and lists one entry per CDR3 protein. Of 730,000 or so distinct CDR3 sequences detected, around two fifths appear once; the ten largest clones hold about 30%. Study-wide results and limits: Roughly linear age-related decline in beta diversity appeared, significant by age 40.

The authors extracted at least 5.5 micrograms of total RNA per sample. About this clonotype: Its antigen is unidentified.

This sequence joins TRBV12-3 or TRBV12-4 and TRBJ2-3, with D tentatively TRBD1 or TRBD2 (7 bases each). The receptor was isolated from an older man in good health. Sequenced material: blood. The CDR3 region is CASSGGCRAGTDTQYF. CDR3 nucleotides: TGTGCCAGCTCAGGGGGGTGCAGAGCGGGAACAGATACGCAGTATTTT.